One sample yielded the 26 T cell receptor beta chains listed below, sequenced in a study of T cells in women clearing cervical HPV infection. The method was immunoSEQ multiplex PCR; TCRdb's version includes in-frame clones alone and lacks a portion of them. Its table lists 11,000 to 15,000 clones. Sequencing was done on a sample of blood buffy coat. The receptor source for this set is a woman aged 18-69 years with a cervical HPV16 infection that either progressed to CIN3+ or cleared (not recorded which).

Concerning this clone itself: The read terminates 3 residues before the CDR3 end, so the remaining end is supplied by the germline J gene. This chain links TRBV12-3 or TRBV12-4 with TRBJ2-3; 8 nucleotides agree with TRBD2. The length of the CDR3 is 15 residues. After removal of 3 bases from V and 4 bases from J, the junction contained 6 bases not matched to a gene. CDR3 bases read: TGTGCCAGCAGTTTCGGCGGGGGGCATTCAGATACG. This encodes CASSFGGGHSDT. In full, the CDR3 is CASSFGGGHSDTQYF.

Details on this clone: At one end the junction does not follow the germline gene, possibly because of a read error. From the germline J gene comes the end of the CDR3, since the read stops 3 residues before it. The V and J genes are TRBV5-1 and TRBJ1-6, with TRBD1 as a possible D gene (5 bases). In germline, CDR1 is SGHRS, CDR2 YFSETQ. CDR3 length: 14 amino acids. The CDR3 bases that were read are TGCGCCAGCAGGTTGGAAGGGGCTTATTCACCC. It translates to CASRLEGAYSP. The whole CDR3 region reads CASRLEGAYSPLHF.

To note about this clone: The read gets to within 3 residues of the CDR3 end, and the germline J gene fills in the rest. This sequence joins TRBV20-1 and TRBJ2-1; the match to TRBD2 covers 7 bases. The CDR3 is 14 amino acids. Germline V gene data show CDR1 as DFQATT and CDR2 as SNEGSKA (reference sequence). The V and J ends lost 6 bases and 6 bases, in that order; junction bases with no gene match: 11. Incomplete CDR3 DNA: TGCAGTGCCGTCGGCGGGGGTAAGCGCAATGAG. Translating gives CSAVGGGKRNE. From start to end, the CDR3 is CSAVGGGKRNEQFF.

The CDR3 bases that were read are TGTGCCAGCAGTCCGGACAGGGGCAATCAGCCG. The encoded protein is CASSPDRGNQP. The complete CDR3 reads CASSPDRGNQPQYF. The rearrangement uses TRBV6-2 or TRBV6-3 and TRBJ2-3; 9 bases are a match to TRBD1. The sequenced fragment ends 3 residues before the CDR3 boundary, so the rest is inferred from the germline J gene. Germline lookup yields CDR1 MNHEY and CDR2 SVGEGT. CDR3 length equals 14 residues.

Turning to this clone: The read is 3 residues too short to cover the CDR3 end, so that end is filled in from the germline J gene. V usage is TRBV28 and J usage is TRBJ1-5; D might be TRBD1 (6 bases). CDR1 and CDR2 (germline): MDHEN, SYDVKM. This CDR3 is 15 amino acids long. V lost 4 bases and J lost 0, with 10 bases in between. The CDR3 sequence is CASSSGTSSNQPQHF. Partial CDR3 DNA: TGTGCCAGCAGTTCCGGGACAAGTAGCAATCAGCCC.

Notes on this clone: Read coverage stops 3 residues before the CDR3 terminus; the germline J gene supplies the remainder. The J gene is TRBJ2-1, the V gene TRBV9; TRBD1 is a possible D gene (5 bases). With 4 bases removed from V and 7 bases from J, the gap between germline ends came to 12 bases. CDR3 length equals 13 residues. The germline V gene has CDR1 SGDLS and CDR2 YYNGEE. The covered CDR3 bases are TGTGCCAGCAGCTCCGATCCAGGGAATGAG. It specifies CASSSDPGNE. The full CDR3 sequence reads CASSSDPGNEQFF.

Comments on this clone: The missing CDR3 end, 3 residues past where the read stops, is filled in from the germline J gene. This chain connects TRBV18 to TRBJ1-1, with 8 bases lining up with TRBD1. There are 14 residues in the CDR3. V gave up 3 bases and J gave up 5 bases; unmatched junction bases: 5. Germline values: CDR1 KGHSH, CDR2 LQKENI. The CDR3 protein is CASSPGQAGTEAFF. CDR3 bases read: TGTGCCAGCTCACCGGGACAGGCGGGAACTGAA.

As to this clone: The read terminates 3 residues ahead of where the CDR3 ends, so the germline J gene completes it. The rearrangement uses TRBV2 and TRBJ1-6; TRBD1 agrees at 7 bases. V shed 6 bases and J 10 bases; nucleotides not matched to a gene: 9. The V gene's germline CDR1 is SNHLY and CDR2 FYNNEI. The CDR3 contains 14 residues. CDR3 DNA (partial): TGTGCCAGCAGGGCCACAGGGGACAAGTCACCC. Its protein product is CASRATGDKSP. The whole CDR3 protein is CASRATGDKSPLHF.

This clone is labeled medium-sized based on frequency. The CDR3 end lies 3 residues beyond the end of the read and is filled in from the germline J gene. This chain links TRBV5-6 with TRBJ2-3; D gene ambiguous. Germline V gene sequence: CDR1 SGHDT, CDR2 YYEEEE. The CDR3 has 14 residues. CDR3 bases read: TGTGCCAGCAGGGGCAGGTCAAGTTTTGAGGCG. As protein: CASRGRSSFEA. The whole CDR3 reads CASRGRSSFEAQYF.

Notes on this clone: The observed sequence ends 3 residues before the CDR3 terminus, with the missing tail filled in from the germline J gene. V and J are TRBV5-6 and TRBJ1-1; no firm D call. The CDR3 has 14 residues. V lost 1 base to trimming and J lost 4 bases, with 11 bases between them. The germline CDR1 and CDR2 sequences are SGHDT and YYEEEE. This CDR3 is CASSLIGVGTEAFF. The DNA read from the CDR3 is TGTGCCAGCAGCTTGATCGGGGTCGGCACTGAA.

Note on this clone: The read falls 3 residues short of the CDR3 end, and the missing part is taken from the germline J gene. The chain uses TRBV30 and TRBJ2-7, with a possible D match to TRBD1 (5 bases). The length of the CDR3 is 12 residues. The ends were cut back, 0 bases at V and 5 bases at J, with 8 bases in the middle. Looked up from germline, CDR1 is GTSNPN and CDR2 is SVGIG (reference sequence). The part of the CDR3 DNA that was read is TGTGCCTGGAGTGTAGCAGGGAACGAG. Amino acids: CAWSVAGNE. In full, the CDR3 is CAWSVAGNEQYF.

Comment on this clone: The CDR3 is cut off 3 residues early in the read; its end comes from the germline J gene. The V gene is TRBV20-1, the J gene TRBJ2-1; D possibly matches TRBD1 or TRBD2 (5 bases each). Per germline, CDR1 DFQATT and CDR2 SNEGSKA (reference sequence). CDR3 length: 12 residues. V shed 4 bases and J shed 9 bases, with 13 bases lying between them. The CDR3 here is CSAIRGASEQFF. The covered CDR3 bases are TGCAGTGCTATTAGGGGAGCGAGTGAG.

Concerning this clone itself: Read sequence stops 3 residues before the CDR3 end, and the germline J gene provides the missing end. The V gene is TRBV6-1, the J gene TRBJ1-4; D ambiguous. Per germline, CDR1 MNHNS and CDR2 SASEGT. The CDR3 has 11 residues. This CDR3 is CASSEIGKLFF. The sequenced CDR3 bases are TGTGCCAGCAGTGAAATCGGGAAA.

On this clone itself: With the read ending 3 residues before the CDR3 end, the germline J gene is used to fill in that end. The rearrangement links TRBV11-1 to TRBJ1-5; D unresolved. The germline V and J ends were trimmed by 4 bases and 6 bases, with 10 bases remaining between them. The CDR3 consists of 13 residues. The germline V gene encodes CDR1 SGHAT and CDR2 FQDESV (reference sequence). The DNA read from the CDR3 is TGTGCCAGCAGCTACCGAGAAGGTCAGCCC. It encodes CASSYREGQP. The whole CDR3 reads CASSYREGQPQHF.

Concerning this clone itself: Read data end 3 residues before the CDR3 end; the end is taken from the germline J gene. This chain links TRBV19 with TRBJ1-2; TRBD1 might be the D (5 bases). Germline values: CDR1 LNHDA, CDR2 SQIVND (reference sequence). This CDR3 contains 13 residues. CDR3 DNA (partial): TGTGCCAGTAGTAACGGGGGGTCCTACGAC. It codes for CASSNGGSYD. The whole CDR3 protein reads CASSNGGSYDYTF.

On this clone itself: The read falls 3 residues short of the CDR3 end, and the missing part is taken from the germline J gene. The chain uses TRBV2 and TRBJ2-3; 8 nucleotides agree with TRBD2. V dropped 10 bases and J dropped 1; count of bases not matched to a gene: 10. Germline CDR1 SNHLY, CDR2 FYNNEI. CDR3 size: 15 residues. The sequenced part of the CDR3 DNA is TGTGCCACCATGCGGAGAGCGGGGGGCACAGATACG. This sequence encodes CATMRRAGGTDT. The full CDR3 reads CATMRRAGGTDTQYF. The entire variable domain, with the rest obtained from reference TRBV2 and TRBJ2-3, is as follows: EPEVTQTPSHQVTQMGQEVILRCVPISNHLYFYWYRQILGQKVEFLVSFYNNEISEKSEIFDDQFSVERPDGSNFTLKIRSTKLEDSAMYFCATMRRAGGTDTQYFGPGTRLTVL.

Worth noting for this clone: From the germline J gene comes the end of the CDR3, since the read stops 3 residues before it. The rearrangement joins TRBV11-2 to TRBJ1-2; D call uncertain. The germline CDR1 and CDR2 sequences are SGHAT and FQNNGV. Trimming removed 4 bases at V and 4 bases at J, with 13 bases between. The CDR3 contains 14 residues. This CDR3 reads CASSSAGFRYGYTF. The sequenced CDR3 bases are TGTGCCAGCAGCTCGGCCGGGTTCCGCTATGGC. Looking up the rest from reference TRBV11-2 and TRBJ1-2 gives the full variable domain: EAGVAQSPRYKIIEKRQSVAFWCNPISGHATLYWYQQILGQGPKLLIQFQNNGVVDDSQLPKDRFSAERLKGVDSTLKIQPAKLEDSAVYLCASSSAGFRYGYTFGSGTRLTVV.

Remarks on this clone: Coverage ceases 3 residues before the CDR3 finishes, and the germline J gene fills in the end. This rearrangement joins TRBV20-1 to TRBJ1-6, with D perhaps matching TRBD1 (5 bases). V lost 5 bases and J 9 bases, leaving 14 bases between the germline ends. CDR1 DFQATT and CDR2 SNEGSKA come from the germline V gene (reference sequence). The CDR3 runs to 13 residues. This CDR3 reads CSAVQALTSPLHF. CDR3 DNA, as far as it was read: TGCAGTGCTGTACAGGCCCTAACTTCACCC.

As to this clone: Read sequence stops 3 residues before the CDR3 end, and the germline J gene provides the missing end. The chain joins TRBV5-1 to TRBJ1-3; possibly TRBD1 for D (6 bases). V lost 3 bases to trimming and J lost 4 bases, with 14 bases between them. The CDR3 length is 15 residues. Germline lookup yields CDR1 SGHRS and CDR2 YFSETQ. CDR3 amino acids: CASSSSGGGGNTIYF. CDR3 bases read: TGCGCCAGCAGCTCGTCGGGGGGCGGCGGAAACACC.

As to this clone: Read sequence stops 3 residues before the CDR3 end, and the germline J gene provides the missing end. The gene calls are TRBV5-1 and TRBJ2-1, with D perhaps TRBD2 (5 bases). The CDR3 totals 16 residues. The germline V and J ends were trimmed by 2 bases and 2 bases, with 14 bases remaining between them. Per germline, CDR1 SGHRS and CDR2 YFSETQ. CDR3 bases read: TGCGCCAGCAGCTTCAACCCGGCGGGCCCCTACAATGAG. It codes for CASSFNPAGPYNE. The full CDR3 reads CASSFNPAGPYNEQFF.

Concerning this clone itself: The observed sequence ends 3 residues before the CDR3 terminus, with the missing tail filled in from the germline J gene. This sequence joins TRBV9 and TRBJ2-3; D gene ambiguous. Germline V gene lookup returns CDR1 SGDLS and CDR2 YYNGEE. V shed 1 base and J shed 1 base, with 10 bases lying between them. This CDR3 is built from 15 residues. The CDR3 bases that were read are TGTGCCAGCAGCGTAACTTCCTCCGGCACAGATACG. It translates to CASSVTSSGTDT. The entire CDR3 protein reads CASSVTSSGTDTQYF.

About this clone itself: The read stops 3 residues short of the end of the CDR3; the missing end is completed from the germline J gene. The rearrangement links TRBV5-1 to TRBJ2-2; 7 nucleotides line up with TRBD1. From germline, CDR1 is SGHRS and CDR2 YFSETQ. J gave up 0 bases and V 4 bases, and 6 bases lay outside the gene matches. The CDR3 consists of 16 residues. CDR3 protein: CASSIGQDPNTGELFF. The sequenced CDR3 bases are TGCGCCAGCAGCATAGGACAGGATCCGAACACCGGGGAG.

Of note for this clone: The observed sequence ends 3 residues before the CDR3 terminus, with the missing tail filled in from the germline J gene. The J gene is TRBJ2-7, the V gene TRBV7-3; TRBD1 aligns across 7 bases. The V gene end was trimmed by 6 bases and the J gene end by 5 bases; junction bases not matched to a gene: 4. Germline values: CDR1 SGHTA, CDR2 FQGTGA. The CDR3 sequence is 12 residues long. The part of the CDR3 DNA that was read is TGTGCCAGCAGAGGGGGACAGCACGAG. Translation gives CASRGGQHE. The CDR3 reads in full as CASRGGQHEQYF. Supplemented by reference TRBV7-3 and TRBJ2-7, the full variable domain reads GAGVSQTPSNKVTEKGKYVELRCDPISGHTALYWYRQSLGQGPEFLIYFQGTGAADDSGLPNDRFFAVRPEGSVSTLKIQRTERGDSAVYLCASRGGQHEQYFGPGTRLTVT.

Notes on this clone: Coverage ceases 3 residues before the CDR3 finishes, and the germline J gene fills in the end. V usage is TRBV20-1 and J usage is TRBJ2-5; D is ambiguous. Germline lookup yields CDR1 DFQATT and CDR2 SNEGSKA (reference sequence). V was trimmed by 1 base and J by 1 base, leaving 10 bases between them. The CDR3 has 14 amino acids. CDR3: CSARGAALQETQYF. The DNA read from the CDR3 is TGCAGTGCTAGAGGGGCAGCTCTCCAAGAGACC.

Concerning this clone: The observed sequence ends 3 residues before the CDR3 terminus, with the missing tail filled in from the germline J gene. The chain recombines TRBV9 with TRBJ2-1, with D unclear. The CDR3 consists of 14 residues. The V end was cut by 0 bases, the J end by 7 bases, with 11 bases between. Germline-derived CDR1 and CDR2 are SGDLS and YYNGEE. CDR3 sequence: CASSVVAGGNEQFF. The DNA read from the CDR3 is TGTGCCAGCAGCGTAGTTGCAGGTGGTAATGAG.

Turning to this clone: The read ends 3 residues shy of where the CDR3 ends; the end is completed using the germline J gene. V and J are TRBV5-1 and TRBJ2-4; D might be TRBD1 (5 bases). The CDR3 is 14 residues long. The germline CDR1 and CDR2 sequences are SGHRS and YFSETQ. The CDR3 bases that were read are TGCGCCAGCAGCTTGCAGGGCGAATTGTCTGGT. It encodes CASSLQGELSG. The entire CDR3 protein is CASSLQGELSGQYF.